This T cell receptor (beta chain) was recorded in a study of blood T cell repertoires in COVID-19 (TCRdb year 2020). Notes on the research overall: Collaborator samples came from the United States, Italy and Spain and covered acute and convalescent phases of COVID-19. Subjects who had been exposed to COVID-19, were actively infected with it, or had recovered from it provided the deeply sampled blood TCRbeta repertoires that made up the dataset. The material from the prospective study consisted of cDNA or gDNA derived from T cells, B-cell-depleted T cells, or PBMCs. HLA class I and class II types, where available, came from metadata supplied by the sample provider rather than from assay-based typing. A freely available public database, intended as a resource for researchers studying the immune response to SARS-CoV-2, is where the repertoires were released. Samples were obtained from the ongoing ImmuneRACE study (first 160 participants) and from over 1,000 subjects provided by 6 global collaborators. The sample metadata nearly always contained a de-identified subject ID, COVID-19 status, age in years and sex. Paper-wide results and their limitations: The quantity of clinical and demographic metadata differed by source and by participant and was supplied without curation.

The immunoSEQ Assay, a bias-controlled multiplex PCR, was used to amplify TCRbeta CDR3 regions from genomic DNA. Processing in the source paper ran as follows. Nucleated cell counts per sample were estimated from amplification of reference gene primers within the assay. Sequence reads were collapsed and filtered to measure the absolute abundance of every unique TCRbeta CDR3 rearrangement. For each sample, productive Simpson clonality was calculated as the square root of Simpson's diversity index over productive rearrangements. TCRdb took over this immuneACCESS table, retaining in-frame rearrangements with V and J assigned. Such tables are incomplete; in checked studies, under half of the missing clones stem from an unresolved V gene, and the remainder is unexplained. The D gene and trimming were derived from the DNA, and the V and J assignments and clone size from that table. A total of roughly 190,000 clones appear in this sample, about 83% of them only once. The leading ten clones occupy roughly 2.8% of the sample.

Of note for this clone: The antigen this receptor binds is unknown. No much larger clone is present one base from it, and per-base qualities are unavailable.

V loses 3 bases at its end and J loses 6 bases; junction bases beyond the gene matches: 10. Based on the germline V gene, the CDR1 and CDR2 sequences are SGHTA and FQGNSA. The CDR3 numbers 16 residues from cysteine through phenylalanine. The DNA shown is the 48-base CDR3, in frame from base 1. Each collaborating institution followed its own protocols to collect whole blood in K2EDTA tubes. For TCRbeta analysis, collaborators shipped samples in one of three forms: frozen whole blood, isolated PBMCs, or DNA extracted from either of those sample types. The chain joins TRBV7-2 to TRBJ2-3; TRBD2 fits 9 bases in the junction. The clonotype comes from a man between 45 and 60 years old with active or convalescent COVID-19. Material: peripheral blood. The encoded CDR3 is CASSLASGAIGDTQYF. The nucleotides are TGTGCCAGCAGCTTGGCTAGCGGGGCAATCGGGGATACGCAGTATTTT.